Presented here are 7 T cell receptor beta chains from one specimen sequenced in a study of pediatric ulcerative colitis (dated 2019 in TCRdb). During colonoscopy, one to two pinch biopsies were obtained from the rectum for research. Library preparation was by the immunoSEQ multiplex PCR assay. Entries here come from immuneACCESS through TCRdb and include only in-frame sequences with V and J called. Some clones fail to appear in such tables; in the studies checked, an unresolved V gene covers under half of the shortfall, and the cause of the remainder is unknown. The sample table records tens of thousands of clones; around 78% of these occur just once. The ten most abundant clones make up around 3.8% of the sample. What was sequenced was gut tissue. These receptors originate from a girl aged 5-17 years with moderate ulcerative colitis.

The genes are TRBV9 and TRBJ1-4; weak D call: TRBD1 (5 bases). The CDR3 runs 16 residues. Deletions cut 0 bases from V and 1 base from J, with 10 bases between. Germline V gene lookup returns CDR1 SGDLS and CDR2 YYNGEE. CDR3 DNA sequence: TGTGCCAGCAGCGTAGGGACGGGGCGAACTAATGAAAAACTGTTTTTT. Protein product: CASSVGTGRTNEKLFF. The variable domain in full, with the rest retrieved from reference TRBV9 and TRBJ1-4, is DSGVTQTPKHLITATGQRVTLRCSPRSGDLSVYWYQQSLDQGLQFLIQYYNGEERAKGNILERFSAQQFPDLHSELNLSSLELGDSALYFCASSVGTGRTNEKLFFGSGTQLSVL.

The V gene is TRBV5-6, the J gene TRBJ2-2, with D tentatively TRBD2 (6 bases). Germline V lookup: CDR1 SGHDT, CDR2 YYEEEE. Trimming pared 4 bases from V and 6 bases from J, leaving 16 bases between. CDR3 length equals 15 residues. CDR3: CASSTLTSTPGELFF. The CDR3 region has the DNA TGTGCCAGCAGCACCCTGACTAGTACCCCCGGGGAGCTGTTTTTT. The full variable domain, rest sourced from reference TRBV5-6 and TRBJ2-2, is DAGVTQSPTHLIKTRGQQVTLRCSPKSGHDTVSWYQQALGQGPQFIFQYYEEEERQRGNFPDRFSGHQFPNYSSELNVNALLLGDSALYLCASSTLTSTPGELFFGEGSRLTVL.

The chain carries TRBV5-1 and TRBJ2-7; 11 bases map to TRBD2. The CDR3 length is 16 residues. V was clipped by 4 bases and J by 4 bases; unmatched bases: 10. Looked up from germline, CDR1 is SGHRS and CDR2 is YFSETQ. DNA of the CDR3: TGCGCCAGCAGCCGTACCTCTAGCGGGGGGTCGTACGAGCAGTACTTC. This sequence encodes CASSRTSSGGSYEQYF.

The genes are TRBV30 and TRBJ2-4, with D hard to call. This CDR3 contains 13 residues. Trimming removed 2 bases at V and 3 bases at J, with 8 bases between. CDR1 is GTSNPN, CDR2 SVGIG, per germline (reference sequence). CDR3: CAWSRANKNIQYF. The CDR3 bases are TGTGCCTGGAGTCGGGCCAACAAAAACATTCAGTACTTC.

This chain joins TRBV19 and TRBJ1-5, with TRBD1 identical over 7 bases. With 6 bases clipped from V and 5 bases from J, the junction kept 7 bases outside the gene matches. The CDR3 is made up of 14 amino acids. Germline V gives CDR1 LNHDA, CDR2 SQIVND (reference sequence). The CDR3 DNA reads TGTGCCAGTAGCCTGACAGGGATTCATCAGCCCCAGCATTTT. Translating it yields CASSLTGIHQPQHF.

The J gene is TRBJ2-7, the V gene TRBV5-1; D remains unclear. The V end was cut by 3 bases, the J end by 7 bases, with 11 bases between. Germline CDR1 and CDR2: SGHRS and YFSETQ. This CDR3 is 12 amino acids long. CDR3: CASSYDLGEQYF. The CDR3 coding sequence is TGCGCCAGCAGCTATGACCTCGGGGAGCAGTACTTC.

This sequence joins TRBV7-9 and TRBJ2-3, with 9 nucleotides matching TRBD1. The germline CDR1 and CDR2 sequences are SEHNR and FQNEAQ (reference sequence). Trimming removed 3 bases from V and 2 bases from J; junction bases left unmatched: 6. This CDR3 is 16 amino acids long. The CDR3 region is CASSFGGTGNTDTQYF. CDR3 DNA sequence: TGTGCCAGCAGCTTTGGCGGGACAGGGAACACAGATACGCAGTATTTT.